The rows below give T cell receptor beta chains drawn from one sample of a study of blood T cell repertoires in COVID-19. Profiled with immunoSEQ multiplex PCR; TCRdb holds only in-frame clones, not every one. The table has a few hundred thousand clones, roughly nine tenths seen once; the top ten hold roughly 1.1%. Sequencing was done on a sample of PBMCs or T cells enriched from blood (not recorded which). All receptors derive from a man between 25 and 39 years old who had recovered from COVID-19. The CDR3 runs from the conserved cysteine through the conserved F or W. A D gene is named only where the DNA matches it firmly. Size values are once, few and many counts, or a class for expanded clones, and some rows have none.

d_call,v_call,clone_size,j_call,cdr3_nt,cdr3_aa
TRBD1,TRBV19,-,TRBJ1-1,TGTGCCAGTAGTTTGACCAGGACAGGGGGGTCTCCTGAAGCTTTCTTT,CASSLTRTGGSPEAFF
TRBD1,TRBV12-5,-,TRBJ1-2,TGTGCTAGTGGTTTGGTTACAGGGGGCGTAAGCTATGGCTACACCTTC,CASGLVTGGVSYGYTF
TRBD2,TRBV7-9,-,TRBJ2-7,TGTGCCAGCAGCTCTGGGACGGCGCGGGGGGAGCAGTACTTC,CASSSGTARGEQYF
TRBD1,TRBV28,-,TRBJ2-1,TGTGCCAGCAGTCCAGGGACAGGGGTGGACAATGAGCAGTTCTTC,CASSPGTGVDNEQFF
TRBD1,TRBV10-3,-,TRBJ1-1,TGTGCCGTGTTCGTACAGGGGCGAGCTTTCTTT,CAVFVQGRAFF
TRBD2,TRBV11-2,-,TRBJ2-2,TGTGCCAGCAGCTTCGGGAGGGAAGGCACCGGGGAGCTGTTTTTT,CASSFGREGTGELFF
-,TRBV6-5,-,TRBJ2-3,TGTGCCAGCTCAAAAGCGGGTTATGGAGATACGCAGTATTTT,CASSKAGYGDTQYF
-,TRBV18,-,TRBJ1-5,TGTGCCAGCTCACCCGACAGAAATCAGCCCCAGCATTTT,CASSPDRNQPQHF
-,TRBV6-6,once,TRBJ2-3,TGTGCCAGCAGTTCCATGGGGGACTTCACAGATACGCAGTATTTT,CASSSMGDFTDTQYF
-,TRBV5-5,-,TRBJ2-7,TGTGCCAGCAGCTTGCAACCGGGAAGCTCCTACGAGCAGTACTTC,CASSLQPGSSYEQYF
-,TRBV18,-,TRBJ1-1,TGTGCCAGCTCACCGATGGGGGGTTTCACTGAAGCTTTCTTT,CASSPMGGFTEAFF
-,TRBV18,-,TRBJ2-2,TGTGCCAGCTCAGATGACAGCCAGAACACCGGGGAGCTGTTTTTT,CASSDDSQNTGELFF
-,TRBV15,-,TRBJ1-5,TGTGCCACCAGCAGAGGAGACAGGCGGTATTTTGAGCCCCAGCATTTT,CATSRGDRRYFEPQHF
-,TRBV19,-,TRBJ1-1,TGTGCCAGTAGAACACAGGGAAGGGACACTGAAGCTTTCTTT,CASRTQGRDTEAFF
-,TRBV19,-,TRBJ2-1,TGTGCCAGTAGTCCCTCCGGACAGTTAAGTGATGAGCAGTTCTTC,CASSPSGQLSDEQFF
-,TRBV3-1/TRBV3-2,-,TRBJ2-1,TGTGCCAGCAGCCGGAACGGCGGGCCCTCCTACAATGAGCAGTTCTTC,CASSRNGGPSYNEQFF
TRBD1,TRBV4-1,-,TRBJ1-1,TGCGCCAGCAGCCAAGATCTGACAGGGGCCGGTAACACTGAAGCTTTCTTT,CASSQDLTGAGNTEAFF
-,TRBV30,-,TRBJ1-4,TGTGCCTGGAGTGTGAGGTGGTCGACTAATGAAAAACTGTTTTTT,CAWSVRWSTNEKLFF
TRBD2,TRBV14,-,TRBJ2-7,TGTGCCAGCAGCCAGGGACTAGCGTACTACTACGAGCAGTACTTC,CASSQGLAYYYEQYF
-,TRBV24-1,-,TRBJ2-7,TGTGCCACCAGTGAGGTACCTTGGCTCGAGCAGTACTTC,CATSEVPWLEQYF
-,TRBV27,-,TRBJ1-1,TGTGCCAGCAGTATTTCGACGCAGGGTTCGACTGAAGCTTTCTTT,CASSISTQGSTEAFF
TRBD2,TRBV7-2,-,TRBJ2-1,TGTGCCAGCAGCCTCATAGCGGGAGGAGGGAATGAGCAGTTCTTC,CASSLIAGGGNEQFF
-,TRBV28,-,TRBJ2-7,TGTGCCAGCAGTTTATTTCAGGGTACCTACGAGCAGTACTTC,CASSLFQGTYEQYF
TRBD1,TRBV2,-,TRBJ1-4,TGTGCCAGCAGGTCGACAGGGAACCTTAATGAAAAACTGTTTTTT,CASRSTGNLNEKLFF
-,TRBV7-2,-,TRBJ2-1,TGTGCCAGCAGCTTACCGGGACTCAATGAGCAGTTCTTC,CASSLPGLNEQFF
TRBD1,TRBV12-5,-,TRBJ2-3,TGTGCTAGTGGTTTGGTACTTGGACAGGGGGCCCGCACAGATACGCAGTATTTT,CASGLVLGQGARTDTQYF
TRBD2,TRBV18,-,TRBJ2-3,TGTGCCAGCTCACCACCTTCATGGACTAGCGGGGCAGATACGCAGTATTTT,CASSPPSWTSGADTQYF
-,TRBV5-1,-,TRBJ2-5,TGCGCCAGCAGCTTGGCCGTCGGGTCGGGGGAGACCCAGTACTTC,CASSLAVGSGETQYF
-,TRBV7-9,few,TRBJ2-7,TGTGCCAGCAGCTCACTCTCCTACGAGCAGTACTTC,CASSSLSYEQYF
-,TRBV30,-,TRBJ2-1,TGTGCCTGGAGTCCTGAGGACTGGATCAGCTACAATGAGCAGTTCTTC,CAWSPEDWISYNEQFF
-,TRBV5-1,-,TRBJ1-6,TGCGCCAGCAGCTTGTCCCCGACGGAGGGTAATTCACCCCTCCACTTT,CASSLSPTEGNSPLHF